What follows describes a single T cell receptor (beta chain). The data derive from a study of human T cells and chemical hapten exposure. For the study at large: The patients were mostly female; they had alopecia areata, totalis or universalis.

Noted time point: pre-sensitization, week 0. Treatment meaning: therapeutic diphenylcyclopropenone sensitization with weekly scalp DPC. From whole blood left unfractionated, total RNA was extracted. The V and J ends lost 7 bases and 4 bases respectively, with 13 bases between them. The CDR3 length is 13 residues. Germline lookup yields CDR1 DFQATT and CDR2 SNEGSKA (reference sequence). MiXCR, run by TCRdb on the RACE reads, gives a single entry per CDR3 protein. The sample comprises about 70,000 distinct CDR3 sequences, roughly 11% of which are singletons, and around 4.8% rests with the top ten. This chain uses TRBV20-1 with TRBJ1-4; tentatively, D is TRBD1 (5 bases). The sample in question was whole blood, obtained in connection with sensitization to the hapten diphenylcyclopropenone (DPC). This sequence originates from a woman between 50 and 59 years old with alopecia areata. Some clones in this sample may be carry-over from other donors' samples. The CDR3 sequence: CSVINRFNEKLFF. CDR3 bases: TGCAGTGTTATTAACAGGTTTAATGAAAAACTGTTTTTT.